This T cell receptor (beta chain) was sequenced in a study of human thymus T cells. The study, taken as a whole, reports: Biased V and J segment usage appeared in thymus and peripheral blood.

The assay was immunoSEQ multiplex PCR, and TCRdb's table has in-frame clones only and misses some. The sample consists of 35,000 to 55,000 clones, around 94% of them appearing once. Of note for this clone: Its specificity is unknown.

Germline loops: CDR1 GTSNPN, CDR2 SVGIG (reference sequence). Trimming at V came to 3 bases and at J to 3 bases, leaving 3 bases not matched to a gene. The CDR3 covers 13 residues. Donor material was obtained from healthy Finnish infants undergoing corrective surgery for congenital heart defects. All available leukocytes, rather than a set cell count, yielded the blood DNA. The TCR originated in a boy under two years old with a congenital heart defect but otherwise immunologically healthy. The sequenced sample consisted of blood. This rearrangement joins TRBV30 to TRBJ1-2, with 8 bases matching TRBD1. This CDR3 reads CAWRDRVDYGYTF. The CDR3 DNA reads as TGTGCCTGGAGGGACAGGGTGGACTATGGCTACACCTTC.